Following are 19 T cell receptor beta chains from one sample sequenced in a study of follicular helper T cells after annual influenza vaccination. Here immunoSEQ multiplex PCR was the method, and the copy in TCRdb shows in-frame clones only, minus some. Among around 6,400 clones listed, about 88% were seen once. Described time point: 2015-2016 season, 7 days after influenza vaccination. This specimen consisted of CXCR5+ CD38- circulating T follicular helper cells from blood, obtained 7 days after influenza vaccination. Subset of the sample: circulating Tfh, non-naive CD4+CXCR5+PD-1+ (ICOS+CD38+ or ICOS-CD38-). The receptors were sampled from an adult who received the influenza vaccine.

The chain uses TRBV7-2 and TRBJ2-7, with D unresolved. Germline values: CDR1 SGHTA, CDR2 FQGNSA. The CDR3 extends over 12 amino acids. The germline V and J ends were trimmed by 5 bases and 2 bases, with 7 bases remaining between them. The CDR3 DNA follows: TGTGCCAGCAGCCTCCCCCCCTACGAGCAGTACTTC. Amino acids: CASSLPPYEQYF.

CDR3 in amino acids: CASSSAGGGRPDTQYF. The CDR3 DNA is TGTGCCAGCAGCTCGGCTGGTGGAGGGAGGCCAGATACGCAGTATTTT. The chain joins TRBV11-2 to TRBJ2-3; a possible D gene is TRBD2 (6 bases). This CDR3 spans 16 amino acids. CDR1 and CDR2 from the germline V gene are SGHAT and FQNNGV. V lost 4 bases to trimming and J lost 4 bases, with 18 bases between them.

This chain links TRBV6-4 with TRBJ2-5; 13 bases align to TRBD2. Per the germline V gene, CDR1 is MRHNA and CDR2 is SNTAGT. V gave up 6 bases and J gave up 4 bases; unmatched junction bases: 14. This CDR3 contains 18 residues. The CDR3 sequence is CASRAWRELAGGRETQYF. The CDR3 nucleotides are TGTGCCAGCAGGGCATGGAGGGAACTAGCGGGAGGGCGAGAGACCCAGTACTTC.

The genes are TRBV11-2 and TRBJ2-5; 12 nucleotides line up with TRBD2. CDR1 SGHAT and CDR2 FQNNGV come from the germline V gene. The CDR3 runs to 15 residues. V lost 5 bases, J lost 4 bases, and 5 bases stayed unmatched. The CDR3 protein is CASSPGTSGLETQYF. The DNA for the CDR3 is TGTGCCAGCAGCCCCGGGACTAGCGGGCTAGAGACCCAGTACTTC.

The chain is built from TRBV6-4 and TRBJ2-7, with 10 positions matching TRBD2. CDR3 length: 14 residues. Germline CDR1 and CDR2: MRHNA and SNTAGT. Unmatched junction bases numbered 5, after V lost 6 bases and J lost 3 bases. The CDR3 coding sequence is TGTGCCAGCAGGGCCGGGACTAGCGACTACGAGCAGTACTTC. It codes for CASRAGTSDYEQYF.

This rearrangement joins TRBV27 to TRBJ2-2; possible D gene TRBD2, 6 bases. V was trimmed by 3 bases and J by 4 bases, leaving 18 bases between them. The CDR3 consists of 17 residues. The germline CDR1 and CDR2 sequences are MNHEY and SMNVEV (reference sequence). The CDR3 DNA reads TGTGCCAGCAGTTTTCGGGAGATGGCATTCCTCACCGGGGAGCTGTTTTTT. It translates to CASSFREMAFLTGELFF.

The chain couples TRBV2 to TRBJ1-1; no clear D. This CDR3 region has 11 residues. The V and J ends lost 7 bases and 0 bases respectively, with 3 bases between them. The germline V gene has CDR1 SNHLY and CDR2 FYNNEI. CDR3 sequence (DNA): TGTGCCAGCAAGCTGAACACTGAAGCTTTCTTT. Protein sequence: CASKLNTEAFF.

The chain has TRBV30 and TRBJ1-1, with a tentative D call TRBD1 (6 bases). The V end lost 7 bases, the J end lost 3 bases, and 15 bases lay between the germline ends. The CDR3 spans 13 residues. Germline-derived CDR1 and CDR2 are GTSNPN and SVGIG (reference sequence). CDR3 nucleotide sequence: TGTGCCTCGCATACAGGGAGGGACACTGAAGCTTTCTTT. It is translated as CASHTGRDTEAFF.

This clone was detected only a few times. This rearrangement joins TRBV19 to TRBJ2-6, with D hard to call. Germline CDR1 reads LNHDA; CDR2 reads SQIVND (reference sequence). V was pared by 9 bases and J by 2 bases, with 2 bases between. This CDR3 is built from 11 residues. The CDR3 sequence: CASTGANVLTF. CDR3 coding DNA: TGTGCCAGCACTGGGGCCAACGTCCTGACTTTC.

This sequence joins TRBV5-1 and TRBJ1-1; weak D call: TRBD1 (6 bases). Trimming pared 1 base from V and 7 bases from J, leaving 11 bases between. The CDR3 spans 13 residues. Germline lookup yields CDR1 SGHRS and CDR2 YFSETQ. CDR3 DNA sequence: TGCGCCAGCAGCTTGAGGACAGACCTTGAAGCTTTCTTT. It translates to CASSLRTDLEAFF.

This chain uses TRBV4-1 with TRBJ2-1; D is ambiguous. Looked up from germline, CDR1 is MGHRA and CDR2 is YSYEKL. There are 15 residues in the CDR3. Between the trimmed V and J ends, which lost 2 bases and 6 bases, there was a span of 14 bases. The CDR3 loop is CASSQFMTVSNEQFF. DNA for the CDR3: TGCGCCAGCAGCCAATTTATGACGGTCAGCAATGAGCAGTTCTTC.

The chain uses TRBV5-1 and TRBJ2-2; no firm D call. The germline gives CDR1 SGHRS, CDR2 YFSETQ. The V end lost 0 bases, the J end lost 3 bases, and 3 bases lay between the germline ends. This CDR3 comprises 13 residues. As DNA, the CDR3 is TGCGCCAGCAGCTTGGAAGACACCGGGGAGCTGTTTTTT. Translating it yields CASSLEDTGELFF. Filled out from reference TRBV5-1 and TRBJ2-2, the complete variable domain reads KAGVTQTPRYLIKTRGQQVTLSCSPISGHRSVSWYQQTPGQGLQFLFEYFSETQRNKGNFPGRFSGRQFSNSRSEMNVSTLELGDSALYLCASSLEDTGELFFGEGSRLTVL.

Here the CDR3 reads CASSSPGYEQYF. The CDR3, as DNA: TGTGCCAGCAGTTCGCCCGGGTACGAGCAGTACTTC. The chain links TRBV6-5 to TRBJ2-7; D not resolved. CDR3 length: 12 residues. Looked up from germline, CDR1 is MNHEY and CDR2 is SVGAGI. V was cut by 4 bases and J by 4 bases, with 8 bases left in between.

The chain has TRBV5-1 and TRBJ1-2, with D possibly matching TRBD1 (6 bases). V lost 2 bases to trimming and J lost 0 bases, with 20 bases between them. Germline-derived CDR1 and CDR2 are SGHRS and YFSETQ. The CDR3 sequence is 18 residues long. This CDR3 reads CASSFYSRQDRSNYGYTF. The DNA of the CDR3 is TGCGCCAGCAGCTTTTATTCGAGACAGGACAGATCTAACTATGGCTACACCTTC.

Remarks on this clone: The junction shows a germline mismatch at one end, possibly a read error. The gene calls are TRBV19 and TRBJ1-3; D remains unclear. The CDR3 is 15 amino acids. The germline V gene encodes CDR1 LNHDA and CDR2 SQIVND (reference sequence). The CDR3 loop reads CASSIGRFSGNTIYF. The CDR3 nucleotides are TGTGCCAGTAGCATAGGACGGTTCTCTGGAAACACCATATATTTT.

This chain uses TRBV28 with TRBJ2-7; 8 positions match TRBD1. The CDR3 is 16 residues long. Germline trimming cut 6 bases from V and 2 bases from J; bases unmatched to any gene: 12. Germline CDR1 is MDHEN and CDR2 is SYDVKM. Here the CDR3 reads CASSSPRTGRPYEQYF. The CDR3 DNA is TGTGCCAGCAGCTCCCCCCGGACAGGGCGCCCCTACGAGCAGTACTTC.

The V and J genes are TRBV27 and TRBJ1-2; D is perhaps TRBD1 (5 bases). Trimming removed 3 bases at V and 4 bases at J, with 9 bases between. CDR3 size: 13 residues. Germline V gene data show CDR1 as MNHEY and CDR2 as SMNVEV (reference sequence). The CDR3 nucleotides read TGTGCCAGCAGTTTGGGACGTCTCTATGGCTACACCTTC. It is translated as CASSLGRLYGYTF.

The V and J genes are TRBV28 and TRBJ2-5; 9 nucleotides agree with TRBD2. The CDR3 is 14 residues long. V was pared by 2 bases and J by 6 bases, with 4 bases of the junction left unmatched. Per germline, CDR1 MDHEN and CDR2 SYDVKM. CDR3 sequence reads: CASSLAGGPQTQYF. CDR3 DNA sequence: TGTGCCAGCAGTTTAGCGGGAGGGCCCCAGACCCAGTACTTC.

The V call is TRBV6-5, the J call TRBJ2-7; 11 bases map to TRBD2. V lost 0 bases to trimming and J lost 2 bases; unmatched junction nucleotides: 0. Germline CDR1 MNHEY, CDR2 SVGAGI. This CDR3 region has 15 residues. The CDR3 loop is CASSYSSGGAYEQYF. Here the CDR3 DNA reads TGTGCCAGCAGTTACTCTAGCGGGGGGGCCTACGAGCAGTACTTC.